This T cell receptor beta chain appears in the sequencing data of a study of blood T cell repertoires in COVID-19. Study as a whole: Whether acute or convalescent, the COVID-19 samples came from the United States, Italy and Spain.

CDR1 and CDR2 from the germline V gene are SGHRS and YFSETQ. This CDR3 spans 14 amino acids. Trimming took 7 bases from V and 8 from J; bases not matched to a gene: 7. Original methodology: Using reference gene primer amplification, nucleated cell counts were estimated. The assay was immunoSEQ multiplex PCR, and TCRdb's table has in-frame clones only and misses some. V and J calls plus clone size are reproduced from that table; the DNA served to infer D and trimming. This sample has approximately 16,000 clones, with approximately 86% found just once. This receptor was identified in a man aged 60 to 75 with acute or convalescent COVID-19. The chain carries TRBV5-1 and TRBJ2-1; 12 nucleotides align to TRBD2. Input material: peripheral blood. In DNA form, the CDR3 reads TGCGCCAGCGCGAGCGGACTAGCGGGGCATGAGCAGTTCTTC. Translating gives CASASGLAGHEQFF.